This TCR beta chain was documented in a study of Graves' ophthalmopathy and Graves' hyperthyroidism. Study summary: Upon initial diagnosis and before any treatment, peripheral blood was collected.

Study-level findings and limits: Most expanded clonotypes from thyroid (those above 0.001 frequency) were also found in blood.

Amplified material comprised TCR beta CDR3 regions derived from RNA transcripts. First-round RT-PCR employed HTBI primers, with a second-round multiplex PCR after it. TCRdb redid the calling of the multiplex PCR reads with MiXCR, one entry per CDR3 protein. The sample carries under 250,000 distinct CDR3 sequences, over 25% recorded once. Comment on this clonotype: The target antigen is unknown.

The sequenced material came from peripheral blood. The sequence was obtained from a man aged 50 or older with Graves' ophthalmopathy.

CDR3 DNA sequence: TGTGCCAGCAGTGGTCCAGCGGGAGGGCCCGAGCAGTACTTC. This encodes CASSGPAGGPEQYF. V is TRBV6-1 and J is TRBJ2-7; 10 nucleotides align to TRBD2. Losses at the gene ends were 4 bases for V and 6 bases for J; bases not matched to a gene: 6. Per the germline V gene, CDR1 is MNHNS and CDR2 is SASEGT. CDR3 length: 14 amino acids.